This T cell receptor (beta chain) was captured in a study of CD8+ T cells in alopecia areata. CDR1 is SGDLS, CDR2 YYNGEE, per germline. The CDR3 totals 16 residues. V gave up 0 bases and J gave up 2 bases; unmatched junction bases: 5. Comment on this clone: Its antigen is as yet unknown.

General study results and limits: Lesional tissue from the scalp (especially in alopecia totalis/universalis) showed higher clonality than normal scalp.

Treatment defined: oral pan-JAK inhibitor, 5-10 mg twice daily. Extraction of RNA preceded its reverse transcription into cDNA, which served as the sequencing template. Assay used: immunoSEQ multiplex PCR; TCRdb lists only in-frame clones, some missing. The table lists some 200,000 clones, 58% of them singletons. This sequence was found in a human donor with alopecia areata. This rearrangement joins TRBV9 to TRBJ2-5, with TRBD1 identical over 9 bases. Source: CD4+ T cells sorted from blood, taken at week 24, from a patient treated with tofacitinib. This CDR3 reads CASSVGGQGQQETQYF. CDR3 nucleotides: TGTGCCAGCAGCGTAGGGGGACAGGGCCAACAAGAGACCCAGTACTTC.